This TCR beta chain emerged from a study of T cell responses to AZD1222 COVID-19 vaccine. Worth noting for this clone: Its antigen is not identified.

The repertoire was sequenced with immunoSEQ multiplex PCR; TCRdb's copy has only in-frame clones and lacks some. The data show more than 45,000 clones, less than 85% seen once. Overall study findings and caveats: Variant regions that are unmutated are reportedly the target of nearly half of spike-specific TCRs. There were mostly white British donors and more females than males, and clonal diversity was possibly underestimated.

Sequencing used peripheral blood, obtained on day 0 of AZD1222 vaccination. This receptor was identified in an adult in good health.

CDR3 sequence (DNA): TGCGCCAGCAGCCAAGATGGTCAGGGGCTCGAGCAGTACTTC. Its protein product is CASSQDGQGLEQYF. V is TRBV4-1 and J is TRBJ2-7; tentatively, D is TRBD1 (6 bases). V was cut by 0 bases and J by 6 bases, with 12 bases left in between. In germline, CDR1 is MGHRA, CDR2 YSYEKL. This CDR3 has 14 residues.